The 7 T cell receptor beta chains below were found in one sample sequenced in a study of cytomegalovirus exposure and HLA in healthy donors. 60 Vbeta and 13 Jbeta primers were used in PCR. Generated by immunoSEQ multiplex PCR, the TCRdb table keeps only in-frame clones and is missing some. Among under 200,000 clones listed, about three quarters were seen once. What was sequenced was PBMCs. These receptors originate from a woman in her 40s in good health and CMV-seronegative.

V and J are TRBV27 and TRBJ1-3, with TRBD1 identical over 9 bases. J was trimmed by 7 bases and V by 5 bases; bases with no gene match: 15. The CDR3 length is 17 residues. From germline, CDR1 is MNHEY and CDR2 SMNVEV (reference sequence). The CDR3 here is CASSPLDRGLLTNTIYF. The CDR3 nucleotides read TGTGCCAGCAGTCCATTGGACAGGGGCTTATTAACGAACACCATATATTTT.

This chain connects TRBV6-5 to TRBJ1-1; 9 bases align to TRBD1. Germline V gene lookup returns CDR1 MNHEY and CDR2 SVGAGI. Trimming removed 0 bases from V and 5 bases from J; junction bases left unmatched: 4. The CDR3 has 15 residues. For the CDR3, the DNA is TGTGCCAGCAGTTACTCGACAGGGGGAGGAACTGAAGCTTTCTTT. Translation gives CASSYSTGGGTEAFF.

The J gene is TRBJ2-2, the V gene TRBV29-1; 10 bases are shared with TRBD2. CDR1 SQVTM and CDR2 ANQGSEA come from the germline V gene. The CDR3 loop spans 17 amino acids. V trimming: 2 bases; J trimming: 5 bases; junction bases outside the gene matches: 11. This CDR3 reads CSVELGLAGVGTGELFF. In nucleotides, the CDR3 is TGCAGCGTTGAACTGGGCCTAGCGGGGGTCGGAACCGGGGAGCTGTTTTTT.

The rearrangement links TRBV7-9 to TRBJ1-1, with D perhaps matching TRBD1 (5 bases). Germline CDR1 SEHNR, CDR2 FQNEAQ (reference sequence). The CDR3 has 14 amino acids. Trimming removed 1 base from V and 10 bases from J, with 16 bases in between. CDR3 loop: CASSLVGGRDGAFF. In nucleotides, the CDR3 is TGTGCCAGCAGCTTAGTGGGGGGGAGGGATGGAGCTTTCTTT.

The CDR3 nucleotides are TGTGCCAGCAGTTTGTACAGGGGATCTCAGCCCCAGCATTTT. Residues: CASSLYRGSQPQHF. The chain has TRBV28 and TRBJ1-5; 7 positions agree with TRBD1. Germline V gene lookup returns CDR1 MDHEN and CDR2 SYDVKM. Trimming at V came to 3 bases and at J to 6 bases, leaving 5 bases not matched to a gene. There are 14 residues in the CDR3.

The rearrangement joins TRBV7-2 to TRBJ2-1; TRBD1 aligns across 8 bases. V dropped 5 bases and J dropped 7; count of bases not matched to a gene: 4. The CDR3 covers 13 residues. CDR1 and CDR2 from the germline V gene are SGHTA and FQGNSA. The CDR3 DNA follows: TGTGCCAGCAGCCTAAACAGGGGGAATGAGCAGTTCTTC. Its protein is CASSLNRGNEQFF.

This clone was observed a handful of times. The genes are TRBV9 and TRBJ1-6; D unclear. Germline CDR1 and CDR2: SGDLS and YYNGEE. This CDR3 comprises 18 residues. Trimming took 1 base from V and 7 from J, leaving 21 bases between them. The CDR3 reads CASSVSTDRATGNSPLHF. In nucleotides, the CDR3 is TGTGCCAGCAGCGTATCGACGGATAGGGCCACGGGGAATTCACCCCTCCACTTT.